Each of the 28 T cell receptor beta chains below was sequenced from the same sample in a study of shared clonotypes between healthy human individuals. Profiled with immunoSEQ multiplex PCR; TCRdb holds only in-frame clones, not every one. This sample has 2 million to 2.5 million clones, with approximately 95% found just once. The sequenced material came from naive CD4+ T cells sorted from blood. Subset here: CD45RA+ positively selected. These receptors all come from a man younger than 35 in good health.

This chain uses TRBV10-3 with TRBJ2-7; 16 bases are shared with TRBD2. The CDR3 contains 16 residues. The V segment lost 2 bases and the J segment 7 bases; nucleotides outside the gene matches: 5. CDR1 ENHRY and CDR2 SYGVKD come from the germline V gene. CDR3 coding DNA: TGTGCCATCAGTGAGCCCGGGACTAGCGGGAGGGCAGAGCAGTACTTC. As protein: CAISEPGTSGRAEQYF.

V and J are TRBV25-1 and TRBJ1-4, with D perhaps TRBD1 (6 bases). CDR1 and CDR2 (germline): MGHDK, SYGVNS. V was shortened by 3 bases and J by 5 bases, with 10 bases between the two germline ends. The CDR3 has 14 amino acids. The CDR3: CASSETGGNEKLFF. In DNA form, the CDR3 reads TGTGCCAGCAGTGAGACAGGCGGGAATGAAAAACTGTTTTTT. The variable domain in full, completed from reference TRBV25-1 and TRBJ1-4, reads EADIYQTPRYLVIGTGKKITLECSQTMGHDKMYWYQQDPGMELHLIHYSYGVNSTEKGDLSSESTVSRIRTEHFPLTLESARPSHTSQYLCASSETGGNEKLFFGSGTQLSVL.

This chain links TRBV5-1 with TRBJ2-3; TRBD2 might be the D (5 bases). Germline V gene data show CDR1 as SGHRS and CDR2 as YFSETQ. Trimming stripped 4 bases from V and 5 bases from J, with 14 bases between. This CDR3 has 14 residues. In DNA form, the CDR3 reads TGCGCCAGCAGCCACAGAGGGTACGAAGATACGCAGTATTTT. This encodes CASSHRGYEDTQYF.

The chain links TRBV18 to TRBJ1-6, with TRBD1 matching 9 bases. The CDR3 extends over 15 amino acids. V shed 4 bases and J 6 bases; nucleotides not matched to a gene: 4. Germline V gene lookup returns CDR1 KGHSH and CDR2 LQKENI. CDR3 DNA: TGTGCCAGCTCACTCGACAGGGGGGTTAATTCACCCCTCCACTTT. Protein product: CASSLDRGVNSPLHF.

This chain joins TRBV27 and TRBJ2-1; TRBD2 aligns across 14 bases. With V trimmed by 5 bases and J by 0 bases, 3 bases remained unmatched. The CDR3 has 17 amino acids. Germline lookup yields CDR1 MNHEY and CDR2 SMNVEV (reference sequence). In DNA, the CDR3 is TGTGCCAGCAGTCCGGGGACTAGCGGGAGCTCCTACAATGAGCAGTTCTTC. It is translated as CASSPGTSGSSYNEQFF.

The CDR3 here is CASSLPTGRLGETQYF. The CDR3 DNA is TGTGCCAGCAGCTTACCGACAGGGCGCCTCGGAGAGACCCAGTACTTC. The chain is built from TRBV7-9 and TRBJ2-5; TRBD1 matches at 7 bases. Germline V gene sequence: CDR1 SEHNR, CDR2 FQNEAQ (reference sequence). This CDR3 is 16 amino acids long. The V and J ends lost 2 bases and 4 bases, in that order; junction bases with no gene match: 10.

This rearrangement joins TRBV11-2 to TRBJ2-7; no clear D gene. V lost 1 base and J 3 bases, leaving 7 bases between the germline ends. Germline CDR1 SGHAT, CDR2 FQNNGV. There are 13 residues in the CDR3. The CDR3 DNA sequence: TGTGCCAGCAGCTTAGGAGATGGCTACGAGCAGTACTTC. Protein sequence: CASSLGDGYEQYF.

This sequence joins TRBV13 and TRBJ2-3; unclear D gene. The length of the CDR3 is 17 residues. The germline V gene has CDR1 PRHDT and CDR2 FYEKMQ (reference sequence). V gave up 0 bases and J gave up 0 bases, with 13 bases separating them. DNA of the CDR3: TGTGCCAGCAGCTTAGGCCACAAAAGCAGTAGCACAGATACGCAGTATTTT. It translates to CASSLGHKSSSTDTQYF.

The chain links TRBV19 to TRBJ1-6; D might be TRBD1 (5 bases). Germline V CDR1 and CDR2: LNHDA, SQIVND (reference sequence). V was pared by 3 bases and J by 5 bases, with 8 bases between. CDR3 length equals 14 residues. The CDR3 loop reads CASSIGANNSPLHF. CDR3 bases: TGTGCCAGTAGTATCGGGGCTAATAATTCACCCCTCCACTTT.

The chain carries TRBV5-1 and TRBJ2-2; D is unresolved. Deletions cut 2 bases from V and 3 bases from J, with 8 bases between. Germline CDR1 SGHRS, CDR2 YFSETQ. The CDR3 totals 14 residues. For the CDR3, the DNA is TGCGCCAGCAGCTTCCTCGGAGACACCGGGGAGCTGTTTTTT. Translated: CASSFLGDTGELFF.

This chain uses TRBV18 with TRBJ2-2, with 9 bases aligning to TRBD2. After removal of 3 bases from V and 2 bases from J, the junction contained 7 bases not matched to a gene. The CDR3 runs to 17 residues. Germline values: CDR1 KGHSH, CDR2 LQKENI. CDR3 in amino acids: CASSPLGTSINTGELFF. The CDR3 nucleotides read TGTGCCAGCTCACCCCTTGGGACTAGCATCAACACCGGGGAGCTGTTTTTT.

The V and J genes are TRBV11-2 and TRBJ2-7, with a possible D match to TRBD2 (7 bases). Germline V gene sequence: CDR1 SGHAT, CDR2 FQNNGV. The CDR3 runs 16 residues. Between the trimmed V and J ends, which lost 2 bases and 0 bases, there was a span of 14 bases. The chain's CDR3 is CASSLWEGHGSYEQYF. The CDR3 coding sequence is TGTGCCAGCAGCTTATGGGAGGGACACGGCTCCTACGAGCAGTACTTC.

This clone was found once. The chain couples TRBV4-3 to TRBJ2-5; 11 bases match TRBD2. The V gene's germline CDR1 is LGHNA and CDR2 YSLEER. V was clipped by 4 bases and J by 4 bases; unmatched bases: 5. The CDR3 is 15 residues long. CDR3 in DNA: TGCGCCAGCAGCCCGGGACTAGCGGAGGGAGAGACCCAGTACTTC. It is translated as CASSPGLAEGETQYF.

V and J are TRBV2 and TRBJ2-2; 14 bases agree with TRBD2. Trimming took 6 bases from V and 5 from J; bases not matched to a gene: 8. Per the germline V gene, CDR1 is SNHLY and CDR2 is FYNNEI. The CDR3 length is 17 residues. Here the CDR3 DNA reads TGTGCCAGCAGAGGGACTAGCGGGAGATGGGGGACCGGGGAGCTGTTTTTT. This sequence encodes CASRGTSGRWGTGELFF.

J is TRBJ2-2 and V is TRBV4-3; perhaps D is TRBD1 or TRBD2 (7 bases each). Per germline, CDR1 LGHNA and CDR2 YSLEER. The ends were cut back, 1 base at V and 5 bases at J, with 20 bases in the middle. The CDR3 covers 18 residues. The CDR3 sequence: CASSQGQGPGRKTGELFF. In DNA, the CDR3 is TGCGCCAGCAGCCAAGGACAGGGTCCCGGGAGGAAAACCGGGGAGCTGTTTTTT.

The chain joins TRBV7-2 to TRBJ1-1; 8 nucleotides agree with TRBD1. CDR1 SGHTA and CDR2 FQGNSA come from the germline V gene. V was pared by 5 bases and J by 0 bases, with 2 bases of the junction left unmatched. The length of the CDR3 is 14 residues. The DNA for the CDR3 is TGTGCCAGCAGCCCACAGGGGGTGAACACTGAAGCTTTCTTT. Protein: CASSPQGVNTEAFF.

The V call is TRBV5-1, the J call TRBJ2-7; tentatively, D is TRBD1 or TRBD2 (6 bases each). Germline CDR1 SGHRS, CDR2 YFSETQ. The V and J ends lost 3 bases and 6 bases respectively, with 13 bases between them. The CDR3 has 13 amino acids. CDR3 coding DNA: TGCGCCAGCAGCTCCGGAGGGGGAGCCGAGCAGTACTTC. This gives the protein CASSSGGGAEQYF.

CDR3 nucleotide sequence: TGTGCCAGCAGCTTGTACAGGGGCGAGCAGTACTTC. Its protein product is CASSLYRGEQYF. V gene TRBV5-6 combines with J gene TRBJ2-7; 7 bases agree with TRBD1. The J segment lost 6 bases and the V segment lost 1 base, leaving 1 base of the junction unmatched. The V gene's germline CDR1 is SGHDT and CDR2 YYEEEE. The CDR3 extends over 12 amino acids. Together with reference TRBV5-6 and TRBJ2-7, the CDR3 gives the full variable domain: DAGVTQSPTHLIKTRGQQVTLRCSPKSGHDTVSWYQQALGQGPQFIFQYYEEEERQRGNFPDRFSGHQFPNYSSELNVNALLLGDSALYLCASSLYRGEQYFGPGTRLTVT.

The chain recombines TRBV5-4 with TRBJ1-2; TRBD1 might be the D (5 bases). Germline V gene data show CDR1 as SGHNT and CDR2 as YYREEE (reference sequence). This CDR3 is 15 amino acids long. Trimming left V 0 bases short and J 2 bases short, with 11 bases between. This CDR3 is CASSLVSGGNYGYTF. CDR3 sequence (DNA): TGTGCCAGCAGCTTGGTGTCGGGGGGGAACTATGGCTACACCTTC.

Written as DNA, the CDR3 is TGTGCCAGCAGCCAAGATAATGCCAGGGTGGACACCATATATTTT. It yields the protein CASSQDNARVDTIYF. This sequence joins TRBV7-9 and TRBJ1-3; TRBD1 might be the D (5 bases). The germline V and J ends were trimmed by 5 bases and 8 bases, with 19 bases remaining between them. This CDR3 has 15 residues. Per the germline V gene, CDR1 is SEHNR and CDR2 is FQNEAQ (reference sequence).

This chain links TRBV18 with TRBJ1-4; 11 positions match TRBD1. The CDR3 loop spans 18 amino acids. Germline lookup yields CDR1 KGHSH and CDR2 LQKENI. V shed 4 bases, J shed 5 bases, and the junction held 12 bases outside the gene matches. This CDR3 reads CASSRTGTGGRENEKLFF. CDR3 coding DNA: TGTGCCAGCTCACGGACTGGGACAGGGGGAAGAGAAAATGAAAAACTGTTTTTT.

The chain's CDR3 is CASSEQGQSRGTQYF. DNA of the CDR3: TGTGCCAGCAGTGAACAAGGACAGTCACGAGGGACCCAGTACTTC. The gene calls are TRBV2 and TRBJ2-5; possibly TRBD1 for D (6 bases). Trimming cost V 2 bases and J 7 bases, with 17 bases left between them. The V gene's germline CDR1 is SNHLY and CDR2 FYNNEI. This CDR3 has 15 residues.

This chain links TRBV7-2 with TRBJ1-1; TRBD1 is a possible D gene (5 bases). V was shortened by 3 bases and J by 4 bases, with 12 bases between the two germline ends. This CDR3 region has 14 residues. CDR1 and CDR2 (germline): SGHTA, FQGNSA. CDR3 in amino acids: CASSFDRGLTEAFF. For the CDR3, the DNA is TGTGCCAGCAGCTTTGATCGGGGCCTCACTGAAGCTTTCTTT.

V gene TRBV6-5 combines with J gene TRBJ2-5; TRBD2 matches 8 bases. V lost 0 bases to trimming and J lost 5 bases; unmatched junction nucleotides: 5. CDR1 is MNHEY, CDR2 SVGAGI, per germline. This CDR3 is 15 amino acids long. This CDR3 is CASSYSGAGVETQYF. The CDR3 DNA follows: TGTGCCAGCAGTTACTCGGGAGCGGGAGTGGAGACCCAGTACTTC.

V is TRBV5-4 and J is TRBJ2-3; 8 nucleotides match TRBD2. V lost 1 base and J lost 4; bases outside the gene matches: 5. The CDR3 extends over 15 amino acids. The germline V gene has CDR1 SGHNT and CDR2 YYREEE (reference sequence). The CDR3 nucleotides read TGTGCCAGCAGCTTGCCCGGGGGGGCCGCAGATACGCAGTATTTT. This encodes CASSLPGGAADTQYF.

The chain is built from TRBV7-2 and TRBJ1-3; no clear D. Germline V gene data show CDR1 as SGHTA and CDR2 as FQGNSA. V was shortened by 4 bases and J by 4 bases, with 8 bases between the two germline ends. The CDR3 has 13 residues. In nucleotides, the CDR3 is TGTGCCAGCAGCTGGAGCGGAGGAAACACCATATATTTT. Its translation is CASSWSGGNTIYF.

This chain links TRBV11-3 with TRBJ2-5; D perhaps matches TRBD1 (6 bases). The J call may be in error: the DNA end matches TRBJ2-7 better. Germline loops: CDR1 SGHNT, CDR2 YENEEA. The CDR3 contains 13 residues. The CDR3 region is CASSSGQTYEQYF. CDR3 nucleotide sequence: TGTGCCAGCAGCTCAGGACAGACCTACGAGCAGTACTTC.

This chain connects TRBV6-1 to TRBJ1-4; D call uncertain. V gave up 10 bases and J gave up 6 bases, with 15 bases separating them. The CDR3 is made up of 13 amino acids. Germline CDR1 is MNHNS and CDR2 is SASEGT. The CDR3 coding sequence is TGTGCCACCCAGGAATGGGGAGATGAAAAACTGTTTTTT. This gives the protein CATQEWGDEKLFF.